This T cell receptor beta chain came from a study of blood T cell repertoires in COVID-19. The overall study: Researchers got acute and convalescent COVID-19 samples from the United States, Italy and Spain. Sources were T cells, B-cell-depleted T cells, or PBMCs; the material itself was cDNA or gDNA.

Those enrolled in Seattle joined during active infection and were followed longitudinally afterward. Original methodology: Nucleated cell counts were estimated from reference gene primer amplification. Sequencing was performed with immunoSEQ multiplex PCR; in TCRdb, only in-frame clones are kept and a portion is missing. For V, J and clone size, that table is used; D and trimming come from the DNA. In the table there are fewer than 80,000 clones, around 88% of which are singletons. This TCR was sampled from a man older than 75 with COVID-19, enrolled during active disease. The sample comprised peripheral blood.

The CDR3 DNA reads as TGCGCCAGCAGCCCTCAGTGGACTGAAGCTTTCTTT. Protein: CASSPQWTEAFF. The chain has TRBV5-1 and TRBJ1-1, with D uncertain. Germline V gene sequence: CDR1 SGHRS, CDR2 YFSETQ. Trimming removed 4 bases at V and 5 bases at J, with 9 bases between. The CDR3 is made up of 12 amino acids.